The rows below give T cell receptor beta chains drawn from one sample of a study of blood T cell repertoires in COVID-19. Here immunoSEQ multiplex PCR was the method, and the copy in TCRdb shows in-frame clones only, minus some. This table has about 220,000 clones, about nine tenths appearing once. The sequenced material came from PBMCs or T cells enriched from blood (not recorded which). The receptors were gathered from a woman aged 25 to 39 who had recovered from COVID-19. The CDR3 runs from the conserved cysteine through the conserved F or W. Fields, in order: J gene, D gene, clone size, V gene, CDR3 DNA, CDR3 protein. A D gene is named only where the DNA matches it firmly. Expanded clones get a size class; other rows say once, few or many, or leave the size out.

TRBJ2-3	TRBD2	.	TRBV7-6	TGTGCCAGCAGCTCGGGACTAAGCAACACAGATACGCAGTATTTT	CASSSGLSNTDTQYF
TRBJ2-2	TRBD1	few	TRBV27	TGTGCCAGCAGCCGGACCCGGACAGGGAACACCGGGGAGCTGTTTTTT	CASSRTRTGNTGELFF
TRBJ2-5	TRBD2	.	TRBV5-1	TGCGCCAGTCACCCAGGGCTAGCGGGGGAAGAGACCCAGTACTTC	CASHPGLAGEETQYF
TRBJ2-1	TRBD2	.	TRBV4-3	TGCGCCAGCAGCCAAGGCGCAGCGGGGCACAATGAGCAGTTCTTC	CASSQGAAGHNEQFF
TRBJ2-7	.	few	TRBV27	TGTGCCAGCAGTTTGCACAGTACCTACGAGCAGTACTTC	CASSLHSTYEQYF
TRBJ2-2	TRBD2	.	TRBV5-5	TGTGCCAGCAGCTTGGAGGTAGCGGGGGCCGACACCGGGGAGCTGTTTTTT	CASSLEVAGADTGELFF
TRBJ2-3	TRBD2	.	TRBV7-2	TGTGCCAGCCGGAAGCGGGGACTAGCGGCTAGCACAGATACGCAGTATTTT	CASRKRGLAASTDTQYF
TRBJ1-5	.	few	TRBV2	TGTGCCAGCAGTGACAGAAATCAGCCCCAGCATTTT	CASSDRNQPQHF
TRBJ1-3	.	.	TRBV7-3	TGTGCCAGCTGCCGGGGAGGGAACACCATATATTTT	CASCRGGNTIYF
TRBJ2-3	TRBD2	.	TRBV7-2	TGTGCCAGCAGCCTTAGAGTAGCGGGGGCCCGCACAGATACGCAGTATTTT	CASSLRVAGARTDTQYF
TRBJ1-4	.	.	TRBV18	TGTGCCAGCTCACCCGACAGAACTAATGAAAAACTGTTTTTT	CASSPDRTNEKLFF
TRBJ1-6	TRBD1	.	TRBV19	TGTGCCAGTAGTATAGTGGACAGGGTGAGTTCACCCCTCCACTTT	CASSIVDRVSSPLHF
TRBJ2-2	TRBD1	.	TRBV2	TGTGCCAGCAGGGCAGGGGGAAGTAACGGGGAGCTGTTTTTT	CASRAGGSNGELFF
TRBJ2-2	.	.	TRBV4-1	TGCGCCAGCAGCCAACAGGGGCTCCAGAACACCGGGGAGCTGTTTTTT	CASSQQGLQNTGELFF
TRBJ2-2	.	.	TRBV7-3	TGTGCCAGCAGCTTAGGGGCGGTCACCGGGGAGCTGTTTTTT	CASSLGAVTGELFF
TRBJ1-2	.	.	TRBV7-6	TGTGCCAGCAGCTCAGGGTATGGCTACACCTTC	CASSSGYGYTF
TRBJ1-2	.	.	TRBV6-5	TGTGCCAGCAGTTCCCAGGGCCTCAACTATGGCTACACCTTC	CASSSQGLNYGYTF
TRBJ2-2	.	.	TRBV9	TGTGCCAGCAGCGTGATGAGACAGAGCACCGGGGAGCTGTTTTTT	CASSVMRQSTGELFF
TRBJ1-2	.	.	TRBV6-1	TGTGCCAGCAGTGAACGGGGAAACTATGGCTACACCTTC	CASSERGNYGYTF
TRBJ2-1	.	.	TRBV4-3	TGCGCCAGCAGCCAAGATTGGCGGGGCGACTACAATGAGCAGTTCTTC	CASSQDWRGDYNEQFF
TRBJ1-4	.	.	TRBV5-5	TGTGCCAGCAGCTTGGAACAGTTTCTGGCTAATGAAAAACTGTTTTTT	CASSLEQFLANEKLFF
TRBJ1-3	.	.	TRBV12-5	TGTGCTAGTGGGGAGGGGCCTGGAAACACCATATATTTT	CASGEGPGNTIYF
TRBJ1-3	.	.	TRBV29-1	TGCAGCGTGGGGGGGGACGAACCCTCTGGAAACACCATATATTTT	CSVGGDEPSGNTIYF
TRBJ2-1	TRBD1	.	TRBV6-5	TGTGCCAGCAGACAGGGGGAATCCTACAATGAGCAGTTCTTC	CASRQGESYNEQFF
TRBJ2-7	.	.	TRBV20-1	TGCAGTGCCTCCGGTCGGGGGGAGCAGTACTTC	CSASGRGEQYF
TRBJ1-2	TRBD1	.	TRBV29-1	TGCAGCGTCGTACAGGGGGCGCATTACTATGGCTACACCTTC	CSVVQGAHYYGYTF
TRBJ1-1	TRBD1	.	TRBV19	TGTGCCAGTAGCATCTGGGACAGGGGCCCCCTCGGGAACACTGAAGCTTTCTTT	CASSIWDRGPLGNTEAFF
TRBJ2-5	TRBD2	.	TRBV5-6	TGTGCCAGCAGCTCGGAGGGGACTAGCGACCCCATCCAAGAGACCCAGTACTTC	CASSSEGTSDPIQETQYF
TRBJ1-1	TRBD1	.	TRBV3-1/TRBV3-2	TGTGCCAGCAGCCAGGGACAGGGAGGCACTGAAGCTTTCTTT	CASSQGQGGTEAFF
TRBJ1-5	.	.	TRBV7-9	TGTGCCAGCAGCTTAGAGGCTGCGGTCCAGCATTTT	CASSLEAAVQHF
TRBJ2-1	TRBD2	few	TRBV4-1	TGCGCCAGCAGCCCAACTAGCGGGGGTCGCAATGAGCAGTTCTTC	CASSPTSGGRNEQFF
TRBJ2-1	.	.	TRBV4-2	TGTGCCAGCAGCCACGAAGGCGGAATCGGTGAGCAGTTCTTC	CASSHEGGIGEQFF
TRBJ1-2	.	.	TRBV11-2	TGTGCCAGCAGCTTAGATAGTCACGGTATACAGGGAAGCTTGGCCTTC	CASSLDSHGIQGSLAF
TRBJ1-5	.	.	TRBV6-5	TGTGCCAGCTCGAGGATATCGAGCAATCAGCCCCAGCATTTT	CASSRISSNQPQHF
TRBJ1-1	.	few	TRBV7-9	TGTGCCAGCAGCGCCACAGTTAACACTGAAGCTTTCTTT	CASSATVNTEAFF
TRBJ2-2	.	.	TRBV18	TGTGCCAGCTCGGCAGGGTCAGAACCGAACACCGGGGAGCTGTTTTTT	CASSAGSEPNTGELFF
TRBJ1-2	TRBD1	.	TRBV19	TGTGCCAGTACCTTAACAGGGGGCGGCTATGGCTACACCTTC	CASTLTGGGYGYTF
TRBJ2-5	.	.	TRBV19	TGTGCCAGTAGTATGACAGAGTACGAGACCCAGTACTTC	CASSMTEYETQYF
TRBJ1-1	.	.	TRBV6-6	TGTGCCAGCAGTTACTCGGCAGGGAACGCTTTCTTT	CASSYSAGNAFF
TRBJ1-2	TRBD1	.	TRBV6-1	TGTGCCAGCAGTGAAGGGACAGGGGGCGGCTATGGCTACACCTTC	CASSEGTGGGYGYTF
TRBJ2-3	TRBD2	.	TRBV18	TGTGCCAGCTCAGGGAGGGTACCTGAGCGGAGCACAGATACGCAGTATTTT	CASSGRVPERSTDTQYF
TRBJ2-1	TRBD2	few	TRBV4-2	TGTGCCAGCAGCCAAGCTGGGGGACTAGCGGGGGGGATCGGCACAGGTGAGCAGTTCTTC	CASSQAGGLAGGIGTGEQFF
TRBJ1-1	TRBD1	once	TRBV19	TGTGCCAGTAGTATTGGGGGACAGGGGTTGACTTTCTTT	CASSIGGQGLTFF
TRBJ2-1	.	.	TRBV19	TGTGCCAGTAGTATGGGGAGACTCAAGAATGAGCAGTTCTTC	CASSMGRLKNEQFF
TRBJ2-1	TRBD2	.	TRBV3-1/TRBV3-2	TGTGCCAGCAGCCAAGGACTGTCAGCGGGGGACTACAATGAGCAGTTCTTC	CASSQGLSAGDYNEQFF
TRBJ1-2	.	.	TRBV9	TGTGCCAGCAGCGTAGAAGGGAGGGAGGGTCGTGGCTACACCTTC	CASSVEGREGRGYTF
TRBJ2-2	TRBD2	.	TRBV7-2	TGTGCCAGCAGCTTAGCTCATCGCGGGGGGCTCGGGAACACCGGGGAGCTGTTTTTT	CASSLAHRGGLGNTGELFF
TRBJ1-1	.	once	TRBV11-1	TGTGCCAGCAGCTTTAGCGTGGCTTCGAACACTGAAGCTTTCTTT	CASSFSVASNTEAFF
TRBJ2-1	.	.	TRBV7-9	TGTGCCAGCAGCTTCCGGGGGTATGAGCAGTTCTTC	CASSFRGYEQFF
TRBJ2-7	TRBD1	few	TRBV6-2/TRBV6-3	TGTGCCAGCAGTTACTCCGCGACAGGGACCAAGTACGAGCAGTACTTC	CASSYSATGTKYEQYF
TRBJ1-1	.	.	TRBV27	TGTGCCAGCAGTTTCCGAGGGTTAAAGAACACTGAAGCTTTCTTT	CASSFRGLKNTEAFF
TRBJ1-2	.	once	TRBV5-1	TGCGCCAGCAGCTTGGAACCGGTACCAGCGGGAAACTATGGCTACACCTTC	CASSLEPVPAGNYGYTF
TRBJ2-5	.	.	TRBV3-1/TRBV3-2	TGTGCCAGCAGCCAACGCGGGGGCGCGGAGACCCAGTACTTC	CASSQRGGAETQYF
TRBJ1-5	TRBD1	.	TRBV7-2	TGTGCCAGCAGTCTAGTAGGGGGCCTGACAGGTTCTCAGCCCCAGCATTTT	CASSLVGGLTGSQPQHF
TRBJ2-3	.	.	TRBV9	TGTGCCAGCAGCGTAGGGGGGGTTAGCGGCACGCAGTATTTT	CASSVGGVSGTQYF